A selection of T cell receptor beta chains follows, all from one sample in a study of blood T cell repertoires in COVID-19. Some clones are missing from TCRdb's copy, which holds only in-frame ones; the method was immunoSEQ multiplex PCR. The data hold over 60,000 clones, with 85% to 90% observed a single time. Sequencing was performed on peripheral blood. These receptors all stem from a woman of 80 years or more with active COVID-19. The CDR3 runs from the conserved cysteine through the conserved F or W. D genes are given only for firm matches. Clone size is shown for a subset of rows, as once, few, many or a class of expanded clone.

abundance,j_gene,v_gene,len,d_gene,CDR3nt,CDR3aa
-,TRBJ1-6,TRBV7-2,15,-,TGTGCCAGCAGCGGACGACAAGGGGCCAATTCACCCCTCCACTTT,CASSGRQGANSPLHF
-,TRBJ2-5,TRBV20-1,11,-,TGCAGTGCTTTTCGGTTGGAGACCCAGTACTTC,CSAFRLETQYF
-,TRBJ2-1,TRBV4-1,14,-,TGCGCCAGCAGCCCCCTCGGGGGACGCAATGAGCAGTTCTTC,CASSPLGGRNEQFF
-,TRBJ2-5,TRBV9,11,-,TGTGCCAGCAGCTCTCAAGAGACCCAGTACTTC,CASSSQETQYF
-,TRBJ2-7,TRBV10-3,14,TRBD2,TGTGCCATCAAGGCTAGCGGGACTCCCTACGAGCAGTACTTC,CAIKASGTPYEQYF
-,TRBJ2-3,TRBV9,16,-,TGTGCCAGCAGCGCCGGAGGCGGTGCCCCGGGGGATACGCAGTATTTT,CASSAGGGAPGDTQYF
-,TRBJ1-1,TRBV7-3,15,-,TGTGCCAGCAGCTCCCGGGGTCCCATGAACACTGAAGCTTTCTTT,CASSSRGPMNTEAFF
-,TRBJ1-4,TRBV9,15,TRBD1,TGTGCCAGCAGCGTTAGGGACAGGCTTAATGAAAAACTGTTTTTT,CASSVRDRLNEKLFF
once,TRBJ2-2,TRBV6-2/TRBV6-3,15,TRBD2,TGTGCCAGCAGTTACCTGGGGGGGGACACCGGGGAGCTGTTTTTT,CASSYLGGDTGELFF
few,TRBJ2-7,TRBV28,14,-,TGTGCCAGCAGCAATCGGGGGGCTGCCTACGAGCAGTACTTC,CASSNRGAAYEQYF
few,TRBJ2-5,TRBV19,14,-,TGTGCCAGTAGTATTTCCAGGGGTGAAGAGACCCAGTACTTC,CASSISRGEETQYF
-,TRBJ1-1,TRBV25-1,14,-,TGTGCCAGCAGTGATTCAGGGGCGAACACTGAAGCTTTCTTT,CASSDSGANTEAFF
-,TRBJ2-7,TRBV3-1/TRBV3-2,17,TRBD1,TGTGCCAGCAGCCAATCGACAGGGGGTGGCCTATCCTACGAGCAGTACTTC,CASSQSTGGGLSYEQYF
-,TRBJ2-1,TRBV3-1/TRBV3-2,14,-,TGTGCCAGCAGCCGCAGAGGGATGGACAATGAGCAGTTCTTC,CASSRRGMDNEQFF
few,TRBJ1-2,TRBV27,16,TRBD1,TGTGCCAGCAGTTCCAGGACAGGGGACTGGAACTATGGCTACACCTTC,CASSSRTGDWNYGYTF
-,TRBJ2-3,TRBV5-4,16,-,TGTGCCAGCAATGACAAGAGAACAGCTAGCACAGATACGCAGTATTTT,CASNDKRTASTDTQYF
-,TRBJ2-7,TRBV4-2,12,-,TGTGCCAGCAGCCAAGATGCCGGCGAGCAGTACTTC,CASSQDAGEQYF
-,TRBJ2-2,TRBV12-3/TRBV12-4,12,-,TGTGCCAGCATCAGGGACACCGGGGAGCTGTTTTTT,CASIRDTGELFF
-,TRBJ2-3,TRBV2,15,TRBD2,TGTGCCAGCAGCGCTCTGGCGGGGGACACAGATACGCAGTATTTT,CASSALAGDTDTQYF
-,TRBJ2-3,TRBV19,15,TRBD1,TGTGCCAGTAGGGTAGGACAGGGGAGAACAGATACGCAGTATTTT,CASRVGQGRTDTQYF
-,TRBJ1-4,TRBV6-6,15,-,TGTGCCAGCAGTTACTTCGGGGGGGTGGAGGAAAAACTGTTTTTT,CASSYFGGVEEKLFF
-,TRBJ2-2,TRBV6-2/TRBV6-3,21,TRBD2,TGTGCCAGCAGTTACCCCCCGGGGGCTAGCGGGATCCCCATCGAGACCGGGGAGCTGTTTTTT,CASSYPPGASGIPIETGELFF
-,TRBJ2-5,TRBV7-2,14,-,TGTGCCAGCAGCTTCCAGGGGATGTGGGAGACCCAGTACTTC,CASSFQGMWETQYF
-,TRBJ2-2,TRBV11-2,17,-,TGTGCCAGCAGCTTAGAGTGGGGAGTTGAGTACACCGGGGAGCTGTTTTTT,CASSLEWGVEYTGELFF
-,TRBJ2-7,TRBV5-1,14,-,TGCGCCAGCAGCGCGGAGAGAGTCGCGAACGAGCAGTACTTC,CASSAERVANEQYF
-,TRBJ1-2,TRBV28,11,-,TGTGCCGGACGTGGAGGCTATGGCTACACCTTC,CAGRGGYGYTF
-,TRBJ2-1,TRBV18,15,TRBD2,TGTGCCAGCTCCCCCGGGATCGGGGGGGAGAATGAGCAGTTCTTC,CASSPGIGGENEQFF
-,TRBJ1-5,TRBV7-8,15,-,TGTGCCAGCAGAGAGGGTTTAGGCGCCTATCAGCCCCAGCATTTT,CASREGLGAYQPQHF
-,TRBJ1-6,TRBV3-1/TRBV3-2,18,TRBD1,TGTGCCAGCAGGAAGGGACAGGGTAGGGCGAGGTTGAATTCACCCCTCCACTTT,CASRKGQGRARLNSPLHF
-,TRBJ2-7,TRBV27,14,TRBD1,TGTGCCAGCAGTCCGGGACAGGGGGCGTTCGTGCAGTACTTC,CASSPGQGAFVQYF
-,TRBJ2-3,TRBV5-1,15,-,TGCGCCAGCAGCTTGGCCGCTAGCGGCACAGATACGCAGTATTTT,CASSLAASGTDTQYF
-,TRBJ2-1,TRBV27,17,TRBD2,TGTGCCAGCAGTCCTACCACTGGACTAGCGGGGAGGGATGAGCAGTTCTTC,CASSPTTGLAGRDEQFF
-,TRBJ2-5,TRBV6-5,14,-,TGTGCCAGCTCAACAGGGGGAGGGCAAGAGACCCAGTACTTC,CASSTGGGQETQYF
-,TRBJ2-1,TRBV19,13,-,TGTGCCAGTAGTCAAAGGAGCCGCAATGAGCAGTTCTTC,CASSQRSRNEQFF